The following is a T cell receptor beta chain sequence with its context. Its target is not known. The junction and the germline gene differ at one end; a read error may be behind it. These data come from a study of tumor-infiltrating lymphocytes in primary liver carcinoma. Across the study: Per sample, productive TCRbeta reads numbered roughly 3.5 to 7.5 million, similar across tissue types.

Study-level results: Bulk unsorted material prevented CD4+ and CD8+ repertoire comparison. Against blood, tumors held a significantly higher top-250-clone fraction (p = 0.039). Relative to tumor region pairs, the tumor-adjacent and tumor-blood pairs showed overlap that was lower.

Alongside blood RNA obtained from unsorted whole blood, germline DNA was also extracted. The CDR3 loop spans 15 amino acids. CDR1 and CDR2 from the germline V gene are SGHAT and FQNNGV. TCR beta cDNA was made from 400 to 500 ng total RNA with a constant-region primer. Construction of TCR beta libraries relied on three successive nested multiplex PCR rounds employing slightly modified ARM-PCR. The first two PCR rounds used TRBV1-TRBV30 primers with a Cbeta primer, nine to eleven cycles each. TCRdb ran MiXCR on the multiplex PCR reads and lists one entry per CDR3 protein. The data contain 300,000 to 400,000 distinct CDR3 sequences, 65% of them singletons.

This sequence originates from a man in his forties or fifties with primary liver carcinoma and hepatitis B virus infection. The V gene is TRBV11-2, the J gene TRBJ2-1; no clear D. The sequencing sample was made of peripheral blood. The CDR3 sequence: CDSSLDGLTYNEQLF. CDR3 sequence (DNA): TGTGACAGCAGCTTAGATGGCCTTACCTACAATGAGCAGTTATTC.